This TCR beta chain appears in the sequencing data of a study of shared clonotypes between healthy human individuals. CDR3 length: 14 amino acids. Germline values: CDR1 MNHNY, CDR2 SVGAGI (reference sequence). V lost 5 bases and J lost 12, with 20 bases in between. The assay ran at deep level. Only in-frame clones appear in the TCRdb table, and some are missing; sequencing was by immunoSEQ multiplex PCR. Altogether under 600,000 clones are present, roughly 79% being singletons, with the ten largest covering around 12%. Study results and caveats: The represented genetic and exposure-history diversity was limited by the small number of donors.

As for this clone: Its antigen is not identified.

The study drew its donors from healthy HIV-negative adults without recent acute infections or vaccinations. The chain joins TRBV6-6 to TRBJ2-1, with D possibly being TRBD1 or TRBD2 (5 bases each). The sequenced sample was PBMCs. The TCR sequence derives from a woman in her thirties or forties in good health. Some clones in this sample may be carry-over from other donors' samples. CDR3 DNA: TGTGCCAGCAGTACCCAGACAGCGAGGGTTGGGCAGTTCTTC. Encoded protein: CASSTQTARVGQFF.